The rows below give T cell receptor beta chains drawn from one sample of a study of T cell responses to AZD1222 COVID-19 vaccine. The protocol was immunoSEQ multiplex PCR, while the TCRdb copy is restricted to in-frame clones and leaves out a portion. The table records roughly 190,000 clones, approximately 95% of them present only once. The source material was peripheral blood, sampled on day 0 of AZD1222 vaccination. Receptors were obtained from an adult in good health. Both conserved end residues are trimmed from each CDR3.

TRBJ1-4	TRBV15	14	ATSRDWASGDEKLF
TRBJ2-5	TRBV7-9	11	ASSLAGVETQY
TRBJ1-4	TRBV19	14	ASSIKWQGENEKLF
TRBJ1-1	TRBV18	13	ASFRQENMNTEAF
TRBJ1-1	TRBV2	11	ASSDPGGTEAF
TRBJ2-3	TRBV13	15	ASSLGLAGDSGDTQY
TRBJ1-2	TRBV19	12	ASTPGSRTRGYT
TRBJ2-2	TRBV24-1	11	ATSDPDMRELF
TRBJ1-5	TRBV19	13	ASSIPAGGFQPQH
TRBJ2-7	TRBV2	13	AIPRAGQGVYEQY
TRBJ2-2	TRBV7-2	14	ASSLVLGPNTGELF
TRBJ2-2	TRBV5-1	13	ASSLAAGKGGELF
TRBJ1-5	TRBV2	7	ARNQPQH
TRBJ1-4	TRBV19	13	ASSIWDASNEKLF
TRBJ1-4	TRBV2	9	ASSNREKLF
TRBJ2-7	TRBV2	10	ASMGISYEQY